The rows below give T cell receptor beta chains drawn from one sample of a study of blood T cell repertoires in COVID-19. Here immunoSEQ multiplex PCR was the method, and the copy in TCRdb shows in-frame clones only, minus some. Among about 140,000 clones, over 70% were seen once, and the ten largest hold approximately 10%. The sequencing input was PBMCs or T cells enriched from blood (not recorded which). The origin of the receptors is a man between 60 and 75 years old who had recovered from COVID-19. CDR3s include the opening cysteine and the closing phenylalanine or tryptophan. A D gene is named only where the DNA matches it firmly. Size values are once, few and many counts, or a class for expanded clones, and some rows have none.

j_call cdr3_length clone_size d_call v_call cdr3_nt cdr3_aa
TRBJ2-1 16 - TRBD2 TRBV25-1 TGTGCCAGCAGTGAATATATGGGGACTAGCAACAATGAGCAGTTCTTC CASSEYMGTSNNEQFF
TRBJ2-6 17 once TRBD1 TRBV28 TGTGCCAGCAGTTTATGGGGCAGGGGGCCTGGGGCCAACGTCCTGACTTTC CASSLWGRGPGANVLTF
TRBJ1-6 16 few - TRBV15 TGTGCCACCAGCAGAGATAGGAGTTTAGCGGGTTCACCCCTCCACTTT CATSRDRSLAGSPLHF
TRBJ2-5 13 - TRBD2 TRBV12-3/TRBV12-4 TGTGCCAGCAGGACTAGCGGGGGGGAGACCCAGTACTTC CASRTSGGETQYF
TRBJ1-1 14 once - TRBV5-5 TGTGCCAGCAGCTTGGACTCCAGGGTGACTGAAGCTTTCTTT CASSLDSRVTEAFF
TRBJ1-5 14 - TRBD1 TRBV6-6 TGTGCCAGCAGTGGACAGGGGGCGAATCAGCCCCAGCATTTT CASSGQGANQPQHF
TRBJ2-2 13 few - TRBV5-4 TGTGCCAGCCGAGGGTCGGGGGCCGGGGAGCTGTTTTTT CASRGSGAGELFF
TRBJ1-2 13 once - TRBV2 TGTGCCAGCAGTGAGGTGGGGAGGTATGGCTACACCTTC CASSEVGRYGYTF
TRBJ1-1 17 - TRBD1 TRBV15 TGTGCCACCAGCAGAGATGTAAACAGGGGGGTGAACACTGAAGCTTTCTTT CATSRDVNRGVNTEAFF
TRBJ2-1 15 - TRBD2 TRBV6-4 TGTGCCACCGGCCGAGGGACTAGCGGAAACAATGAGCAGTTCTTC CATGRGTSGNNEQFF
TRBJ2-7 15 - TRBD2 TRBV19 TGTGCCAGTAGTCTCTCTAGCGGGAGCAGCTACGAGCAGTACTTC CASSLSSGSSYEQYF
TRBJ1-1 14 - - TRBV6-5 TGTGCCAGCAGTTACTCGTACAGGAACACTGAAGCTTTCTTT CASSYSYRNTEAFF
TRBJ2-2 13 once - TRBV29-1 TGCAGCGTAAAGGCAGACTACACCGGGGAGCTGTTTTTT CSVKADYTGELFF